A single sample gave rise to the 25 T cell receptor beta chains below, sequenced in a study of blood T cell repertoires in COVID-19. Produced via immunoSEQ multiplex PCR; TCRdb's table is partial and in-frame only. Of about 250,000 clones in the sample, approximately 90% were seen once. Specimen: peripheral blood. Receptor source: a man younger than 35 with active or convalescent COVID-19.

The chain uses TRBV7-6 and TRBJ2-3; 8 nucleotides align to TRBD1. V lost 5 bases to trimming and J lost 6 bases; unmatched junction nucleotides: 13. The length of the CDR3 is 16 residues. CDR1 and CDR2 from the germline V gene are SGHVS and FNYEAQ. DNA of the CDR3: TGTGCCAGCAGCCCTGAGTTGGGACAGGTAACGGATACGCAGTATTTT. Protein product: CASSPELGQVTDTQYF.

V is TRBV6-5 and J is TRBJ2-7; tentative D call: TRBD2 (6 bases). CDR1 and CDR2 (germline): MNHEY, SVGAGI. This CDR3 region has 15 residues. V was shortened by 4 bases and J by 7 bases, with 20 bases between the two germline ends. In DNA, the CDR3 is TGTGCCAGCAGTTTCCGGGAGAAGACCTACGTAGAGCAGTACTTC. Amino acid sequence: CASSFREKTYVEQYF.

The chain carries TRBV9 and TRBJ1-2; TRBD1 aligns across 10 bases. This CDR3 has 17 amino acids. Germline CDR1 is SGDLS and CDR2 is YYNGEE. The ends lost 3 bases at V and 4 bases at J; junction bases unmatched: 12. CDR3 sequence (DNA): TGTGCCAGCAGCGCCGGGACAGGGGACATACCAACCTATGGCTACACCTTC. Residues: CASSAGTGDIPTYGYTF.

The chain links TRBV27 to TRBJ1-1, with 11 bases matching TRBD1. This CDR3 spans 17 amino acids. Unmatched junction bases numbered 11, after V lost 5 bases and J lost 3 bases. Germline V gene lookup returns CDR1 MNHEY and CDR2 SMNVEV (reference sequence). The CDR3 DNA reads as TGTGCCAGCAGTCCCCTCCGGGACAGGGGGGCGTACACTGAAGCTTTCTTT. Amino acid sequence: CASSPLRDRGAYTEAFF.

The chain joins TRBV28 to TRBJ2-5, with TRBD2 identical over 10 bases. The CDR3 has 16 residues. V gave up 6 bases and J gave up 3 bases; unmatched junction bases: 10. Germline V gene lookup returns CDR1 MDHEN and CDR2 SYDVKM. The CDR3 coding sequence is TGTGCCAGCAGGGGGGGGCTAGCGGGAGTTAAAGAGACCCAGTACTTC. Its protein product is CASRGGLAGVKETQYF.

This chain connects TRBV6-4 to TRBJ2-1, with D possibly being TRBD2 (5 bases). CDR1 and CDR2 (germline): MRHNA, SNTAGT. The CDR3 extends over 13 amino acids. Trimming removed 2 bases from V and 6 bases from J, with 8 bases in between. The CDR3 sequence is CASSDSGINEQFF. CDR3 nucleotide sequence: TGTGCCAGCAGTGACAGCGGAATCAATGAGCAGTTCTTC.

V and J are TRBV19 and TRBJ1-5; D perhaps matches TRBD1 (5 bases). This CDR3 is built from 14 residues. Germline CDR1 is LNHDA and CDR2 is SQIVND (reference sequence). Between the trimmed V and J ends, which lost 4 bases and 6 bases, there was a span of 13 bases. CDR3 nucleotide sequence: TGTGCCAGTAGTAATGGAGGGGTTAGTCAGCCCCAGCATTTT. Translated, it gives CASSNGGVSQPQHF.

The J gene is TRBJ2-1, the V gene TRBV28, with D possibly being TRBD1 (6 bases). Germline values: CDR1 MDHEN, CDR2 SYDVKM. The CDR3 is 13 amino acids. V gave up 8 bases and J gave up 10 bases, with 18 bases separating them. CDR3 in DNA: TGTGCCAGCGGGAAACAGGGAGTCGGCGAGCAGTTCTTC. Protein sequence: CASGKQGVGEQFF.

This clone was seen a single time. The chain uses TRBV2 and TRBJ1-5; D is unclear. Germline lookup yields CDR1 SNHLY and CDR2 FYNNEI. The CDR3 extends over 15 amino acids. Trimming left V 6 bases short and J 1 base short, with 13 bases between. As DNA, the CDR3 is TGTGCCAGCAGGAGCCCCGAGCGGAGCAATCAGCCCCAGCATTTT. Translation: CASRSPERSNQPQHF. Full variable domain (remainder filled in from reference TRBV2 and TRBJ1-5): EPEVTQTPSHQVTQMGQEVILRCVPISNHLYFYWYRQILGQKVEFLVSFYNNEISEKSEIFDDQFSVERPDGSNFTLKIRSTKLEDSAMYFCASRSPERSNQPQHFGDGTRLSIL.

The CDR3 DNA reads as TGTGCCAGTAGTATTTCCCCCCCAATGTTTTATGGCTACACCTTC. Amino acids: CASSISPPMFYGYTF. J is TRBJ1-2 and V is TRBV19; D call uncertain. In germline, CDR1 is LNHDA, CDR2 SQIVND (reference sequence). Trimming stripped 3 bases from V and 5 bases from J, with 16 bases between. The CDR3 is 15 amino acids.

The rearrangement links TRBV1 to TRBJ1-6. TRBV1 is tagged as a pseudogene. The CDR3 runs to 18 residues. The CDR3 reads CTSSQGGDSCSYNSPLHF. In DNA form, the CDR3 reads TGCACCAGCAGCCAAGGCGGGGACTCCTGCTCCTATAATTCACCCCTCCACTTT.

The CDR3 region is CATEVAGPSNEQFF. The CDR3 DNA sequence: TGTGCCACCGAAGTAGCGGGACCAAGCAATGAGCAGTTCTTC. This rearrangement joins TRBV24-1 to TRBJ2-1; 8 bases are shared with TRBD2. The CDR3 contains 14 residues. Germline CDR1 is KGHDR and CDR2 is SFDVKD. With V trimmed by 9 bases and J by 6 bases, 9 bases remained unmatched.

V usage is TRBV10-2 and J usage is TRBJ2-1; 14 nucleotides align to TRBD2. V was pared by 8 bases and J by 6 bases, with 0 bases of the junction left unmatched. Looked up from germline, CDR1 is WSHSY and CDR2 is SAAADI. There are 13 residues in the CDR3. CDR3 residues: CASGTSGSNEQFF. CDR3 bases: TGCGCCAGCGGGACTAGCGGGAGCAATGAGCAGTTCTTC.

This chain links TRBV9 with TRBJ1-2; TRBD1 matches at 7 bases. V dropped 0 bases and J dropped 8; count of bases not matched to a gene: 16. Germline V CDR1 and CDR2: SGDLS, YYNGEE. CDR3 length equals 17 residues. CDR3: CASSVGGFGRGSQGYTF. Written as DNA, the CDR3 is TGTGCCAGCAGCGTAGGAGGTTTTGGCAGGGGGAGTCAGGGCTACACCTTC. The variable domain in full, completed from reference TRBV9 and TRBJ1-2, reads DSGVTQTPKHLITATGQRVTLRCSPRSGDLSVYWYQQSLDQGLQFLIQYYNGEERAKGNILERFSAQQFPDLHSELNLSSLELGDSALYFCASSVGGFGRGSQGYTFGSGTRLTVV.

This chain joins TRBV28 and TRBJ2-1, with unresolved D. The V end lost 4 bases, the J end lost 5 bases, and 15 bases lay between the germline ends. The length of the CDR3 is 15 residues. The germline gives CDR1 MDHEN, CDR2 SYDVKM. CDR3 sequence (DNA): TGTGCCAGCAGTTCCTCCCTTATCGAGAACAATGAGCAGTTCTTC. Amino acid sequence: CASSSSLIENNEQFF.

V usage is TRBV5-6 and J usage is TRBJ2-7; a possible D gene is TRBD2 (7 bases). The germline CDR1 and CDR2 sequences are SGHDT and YYEEEE. Trimming left V 4 bases short and J 6 bases short, with 14 bases between. The CDR3 totals 13 residues. The CDR3 sequence: CASSRLRGGEQYF. The CDR3 region has the DNA TGTGCCAGCAGCCGCCTAAGGGGGGGCGAGCAGTACTTC.

The chain links TRBV5-4 to TRBJ2-1; D call uncertain. V was shortened by 0 bases and J by 0 bases, with 7 bases between the two germline ends. CDR3 length: 15 amino acids. CDR1 and CDR2 (germline): SGHNT, YYREEE (reference sequence). The CDR3: CASSLDLDSYNEQFF. The CDR3, as DNA: TGTGCCAGCAGCTTGGATCTAGACTCCTACAATGAGCAGTTCTTC. The full variable domain, with the rest looked up from reference TRBV5-4 and TRBJ2-1, is ETGVTQSPTHLIKTRGQQVTLRCSSQSGHNTVSWYQQALGQGPQFIFQYYREEENGRGNFPPRFSGLQFPNYSSELNVNALELDDSALYLCASSLDLDSYNEQFFGPGTRLTVL.

V gene TRBV2 combines with J gene TRBJ2-2; D unclear. The V and J ends lost 4 bases and 7 bases respectively, with 16 bases between them. Germline V CDR1 and CDR2: SNHLY, FYNNEI. The CDR3 consists of 15 residues. CDR3 DNA sequence: TGTGCCAGCAGTGTCGTTGTGACTCCCAGCGGGGAGCTGTTTTTT. Encoded protein: CASSVVVTPSGELFF.

This chain joins TRBV6-5 and TRBJ1-1; TRBD1 matches at 9 bases. V lost 7 bases and J lost 4; bases outside the gene matches: 10. CDR3 size: 15 residues. Germline CDR1 MNHEY, CDR2 SVGAGI. The CDR3 region is CASTPVGQGITEAFF. The CDR3 coding sequence is TGTGCCAGCACCCCAGTTGGACAGGGGATCACTGAAGCTTTCTTT.

V usage is TRBV7-7 and J usage is TRBJ2-7; D not resolved. The CDR3 is 13 amino acids. With 2 bases removed from V and 7 bases from J, the gap between germline ends came to 12 bases. Per the germline V gene, CDR1 is SSHAT and CDR2 is FNYEAQ (reference sequence). The CDR3 sequence: CASSLIIGQEQYF. In nucleotides, the CDR3 is TGTGCCAGCAGCTTAATTATTGGGCAAGAGCAGTACTTC.

This clone was found a few times. The chain is built from TRBV27 and TRBJ1-6; the match to TRBD1 covers 9 bases. The CDR3 has 16 residues. After removal of 5 bases from V and 3 bases from J, the junction contained 5 bases not matched to a gene. In germline, CDR1 is MNHEY, CDR2 SMNVEV (reference sequence). CDR3 in amino acids: CASSKQGANYNSPLHF. The CDR3 DNA reads TGTGCCAGCAGTAAACAGGGGGCCAACTATAATTCACCCCTCCACTTT.

The gene calls are TRBV21-1 and TRBJ1-2. TRBV21-1 is given as a pseudogene. This CDR3 is built from 15 residues. The CDR3 reads CASSRGRPRNYGYTF. The CDR3 DNA reads as TGTGCCAGCAGCCGAGGCCGCCCGCGAAACTATGGCTACACCTTC.

The table lists this clone with a few counts. This sequence joins TRBV6-4 and TRBJ2-4, with D possibly TRBD2 on 5 matching bases. CDR3 length: 13 amino acids. Germline V gene data show CDR1 as MRHNA and CDR2 as SNTAGT. Trimming removed 3 bases from V and 12 bases from J, with 15 bases in between. In DNA form, the CDR3 reads TGTGCCAGCAGTGAATCAGAGGGTTCGGCTCAGTACTTC. As protein: CASSESEGSAQYF.

This clone was observed at least ten times. The chain links TRBV9 to TRBJ1-2; 9 bases are a match to TRBD1. The CDR3 loop spans 13 amino acids. Germline CDR1 reads SGDLS; CDR2 reads YYNGEE. V gave up 4 bases and J gave up 5 bases; unmatched junction bases: 3. The CDR3 region is CASSTGTGYGYTF. The CDR3 DNA is TGTGCCAGCAGCACTGGGACAGGGTATGGCTACACCTTC.

V and J are TRBV7-2 and TRBJ1-3; D ambiguous. Germline CDR1 and CDR2: SGHTA and FQGNSA. V was shortened by 1 base and J by 0 bases, with 7 bases between the two germline ends. This CDR3 is 15 amino acids long. The CDR3 reads CASSLVLFSGNTIYF. Here the CDR3 DNA reads TGTGCCAGCAGCTTAGTTCTCTTCTCTGGAAACACCATATATTTT.